The source of this T cell receptor (beta chain) is a study of shared clonotypes between healthy human individuals. Only in-frame clones appear in the TCRdb table, and some are missing; sequencing was by immunoSEQ multiplex PCR. Counted here are 2 million to 2.5 million clones, 80% to 95% occurring once; the ten biggest clones make up about 0.36%. The V end lost 1 base, the J end lost 1 base, and 13 bases lay between the germline ends. CDR3 size: 17 residues. CDR1 MNHEY and CDR2 SMNVEV come from the germline V gene (reference sequence). Nashville, Tennessee was home to all donors, who were Caucasian adults.

The source of this sequence is a man younger than 30 in good health. Some clones in this sample may be carry-over from other donors' samples. Sample: naive CD4+ T cells from PBMCs. Documented subset: CD45RA+ positively selected. The chain uses TRBV27 and TRBJ2-2; D is uncertain. CDR3 in DNA: TGTGCCAGCAGTTTATTTATTGTATCGGGGAACACCGGGGAGCTGTTTTTT. Protein product: CASSLFIVSGNTGELFF.